The source of this T cell receptor beta chain is a study of blood T cell repertoires in COVID-19. Study processing details: Counts of nucleated cells, estimated from reference gene primer amplification, were obtained. Here immunoSEQ multiplex PCR was the method, and the copy in TCRdb shows in-frame clones only, minus some. V and J calls and clone size are those listed in that table; D and trimming were worked out from the DNA. The profile covers fewer than 200,000 clones, with 88% appearing a single time and roughly 24% taken by the ten largest. Germline trimming cut 1 base from V and 8 bases from J; bases unmatched to any gene: 6. This CDR3 has 14 residues. The germline V gene encodes CDR1 SGHNT and CDR2 YYREEE (reference sequence).

V and J are TRBV5-4 and TRBJ1-2, with 9 nucleotides matching TRBD1. The sequenced sample was peripheral blood. This receptor was identified in a man aged 55 to 69 with acute or convalescent COVID-19. The CDR3 sequence is CASSLYRGQDGYTF. As DNA, the CDR3 is TGTGCCAGCAGCTTGTACAGGGGGCAAGACGGCTACACCTTC.